The clone carrying this T cell receptor beta chain was observed a handful of times. The sample originates from a study of beta chain features in type 1 diabetes. The isolated RNA, all of it, was reverse transcribed, so expressed TCRB transcripts were what got sequenced. Data came from immunoSEQ multiplex PCR; TCRdb stores just in-frame clones and leaves some out. The sample carries fewer than 650,000 clones, around 16% recorded once. Germline V lookup: CDR1 SGHTA, CDR2 FQGTGA. The CDR3 is 16 amino acids. Trimming left V 5 bases short and J 0 bases short, with 14 bases between. This sequence originates from a young man in good health. The chain has TRBV7-3 and TRBJ1-3, with D possibly matching TRBD1 (6 bases). Specimen: naive CD4+ T cells from blood. CDR3 in amino acids: CASSPTGQPSGNTIYF. The CDR3 DNA reads TGTGCCAGCAGCCCAACCGGACAGCCCTCTGGAAACACCATATATTTT.